The 3 T cell receptor beta chains below were found in one sample sequenced in a study of blood T cell repertoires in COVID-19. Method: immunoSEQ multiplex PCR; TCRdb's copy keeps in-frame clones and lacks some. The profile shows about 310,000 clones, approximately 86% of them singletons. Sample: PBMCs or T cells enriched from blood (not recorded which). These receptors were taken from a woman younger than 30 who had recovered from COVID-19.

The V and J genes are TRBV4-2 and TRBJ2-3, with 10 bases aligning to TRBD2. Germline V gives CDR1 LGHNA, CDR2 YNFKEQ. Trimming cost V 4 bases and J 0 bases; bases outside gene matches: 7. This CDR3 contains 17 residues. CDR3 nucleotide sequence: TGTGCCAGCAGCCGGGCTAGCGGGGGACTTAGCACAGATACGCAGTATTTT. Encoded protein: CASSRASGGLSTDTQYF.

The J gene is TRBJ2-2, the V gene TRBV9; tentatively, D is TRBD1 (6 bases). With 1 base removed from V and 4 bases from J, the gap between germline ends came to 14 bases. Looked up from germline, CDR1 is SGDLS and CDR2 is YYNGEE. The CDR3 is made up of 16 amino acids. CDR3 sequence: CASSVSGQPITGELFF. In DNA, the CDR3 is TGTGCCAGCAGCGTAAGTGGACAGCCTATCACCGGGGAGCTGTTTTTT.

The chain has TRBV2 and TRBJ1-5; 7 bases are a match to TRBD1. V was pared by 5 bases and J by 7 bases, with 11 bases of the junction left unmatched. The CDR3 extends over 15 amino acids. Germline-derived CDR1 and CDR2 are SNHLY and FYNNEI. Here the CDR3 reads CASSRTGEGYQPQHF. In DNA, the CDR3 is TGTGCCAGCAGTCGAACAGGGGAAGGATACCAGCCCCAGCATTTT.